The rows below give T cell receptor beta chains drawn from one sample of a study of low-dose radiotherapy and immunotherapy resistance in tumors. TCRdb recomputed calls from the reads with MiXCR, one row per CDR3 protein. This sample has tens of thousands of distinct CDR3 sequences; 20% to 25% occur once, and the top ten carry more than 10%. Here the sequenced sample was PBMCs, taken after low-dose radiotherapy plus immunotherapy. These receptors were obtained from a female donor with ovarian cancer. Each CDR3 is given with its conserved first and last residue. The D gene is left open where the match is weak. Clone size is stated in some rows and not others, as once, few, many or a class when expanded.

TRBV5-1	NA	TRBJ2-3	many	CASSAPEGADTQYF	TGCGCCAGCAGCGCCCCTGAGGGTGCAGATACGCAGTATTTT
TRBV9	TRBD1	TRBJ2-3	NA	CASSTMTGAPTDTQYF	TGTGCCAGCAGCACAATGACAGGGGCGCCCACAGATACGCAGTATTTT
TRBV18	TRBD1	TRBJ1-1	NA	CASSLGRGEAFF	TGTGCCAGCTCCCTGGGCAGGGGGGAAGCTTTCTTT
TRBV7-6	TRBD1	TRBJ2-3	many	CASSLLDRATDTQYF	TGTGCCAGCAGCCTCTTGGACAGGGCCACAGATACGCAGTATTTT
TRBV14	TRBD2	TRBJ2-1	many	CASRKMQGAGDEQFF	TGTGCCAGCAGAAAAATGCAGGGAGCGGGAGATGAGCAGTTCTTC
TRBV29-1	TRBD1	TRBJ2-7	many	CSVTGVGNTYEQYF	TGCAGCGTTACAGGGGTAGGGAATACCTACGAGCAGTACTTC
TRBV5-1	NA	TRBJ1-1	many	CASSSERQAVNTEAFF	TGCGCCAGCAGCTCCGAGCGACAGGCAGTGAACACTGAAGCTTTCTTT
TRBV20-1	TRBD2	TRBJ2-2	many	CSARGTSGKVNTGELFF	TGCAGTGCTAGAGGGACTAGCGGGAAGGTTAACACCGGGGAGCTGTTTTTT
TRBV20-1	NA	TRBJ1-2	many	CSARGVYGYTF	TGCAGTGCTAGAGGAGTATATGGCTACACCTTC
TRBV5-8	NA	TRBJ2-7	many	CASSLAPGSSYEQYF	TGTGCCAGCAGCTTGGCGCCCGGGAGCTCCTACGAGCAGTACTTC
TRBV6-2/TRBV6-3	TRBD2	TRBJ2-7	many	CASTGGSGRYEQYF	TGTGCCAGCACCGGGGGGTCGGGAAGGTACGAGCAGTACTTC
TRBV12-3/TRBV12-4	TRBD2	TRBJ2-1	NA	CASRFYGRGLAGVGGEQFF	TGCGCCAGCAGGTTTTACGGCCGAGGACTAGCGGGAGTTGGGGGAGAGCAGTTCTTC
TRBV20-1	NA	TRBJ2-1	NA	CSAPAQGRNEQFF	TGCAGTGCCCCAGCTCAGGGGCGGAATGAGCAGTTCTTC
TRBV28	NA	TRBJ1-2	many	CASSGNYGYTF	TGTGCCAGCAGCGGGAACTATGGCTACACCTTC
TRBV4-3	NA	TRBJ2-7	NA	CASSLVGGTGEQYF	TGCGCCAGCAGCCTAGTGGGGGGTACGGGCGAGCAGTACTTC
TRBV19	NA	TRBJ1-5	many	CASSIDTGQQPQHF	TGTGCCAGTAGTATCGATACAGGTCAGCAGCCCCAGCATTTT
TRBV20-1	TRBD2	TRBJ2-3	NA	CSAARELAGGRDTQYF	TGCAGTGCTGCCCGGGAGCTAGCGGGGGGGCGAGATACGCAGTATTTT
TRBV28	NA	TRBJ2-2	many	CASSFGYFNTGELFF	TGTGCCAGCAGTTTCGGGTACTTTAACACCGGGGAGCTGTTTTTT
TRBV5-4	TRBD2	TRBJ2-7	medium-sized	CASRAGFLKGYEQYF	TGTGCCAGCAGAGCGGGATTCCTAAAGGGGTACGAGCAGTACTTC
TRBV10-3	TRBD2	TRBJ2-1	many	CAISELAGDGEQFF	TGTGCCATCAGTGAATTGGCGGGAGATGGGGAGCAGTTCTTC
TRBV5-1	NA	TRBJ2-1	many	CASSLGPWVAEQFF	TGCGCCAGCAGCTTGGGGCCCTGGGTTGCTGAGCAGTTCTTC
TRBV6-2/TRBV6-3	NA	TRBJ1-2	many	CASSYSPDRGYTF	TGTGCCAGCAGTTACTCCCCAGATCGTGGCTACACCTTC
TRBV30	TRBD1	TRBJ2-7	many	CAWSPDRGYEQYF	TGTGCCTGGAGCCCGGACAGGGGGTACGAGCAGTACTTC
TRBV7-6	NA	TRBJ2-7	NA	CASSRDVEGYEQYF	TGTGCCAGCAGCCGAGACGTCGAGGGGTATGAGCAGTACTTC
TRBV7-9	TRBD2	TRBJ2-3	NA	CASSQGLAGAGDTQYF	TGTGCCAGCAGTCAGGGACTAGCGGGAGCGGGGGATACGCAGTATTTT
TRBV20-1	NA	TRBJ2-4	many	CSAQDLVSQNIQYF	TGCAGTGCTCAGGATCTTGTTTCGCAAAACATTCAGTACTTC
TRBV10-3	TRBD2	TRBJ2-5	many	CAIGTSGDQETQYF	TGTGCCATCGGGACTAGCGGGGACCAAGAGACCCAGTACTTC
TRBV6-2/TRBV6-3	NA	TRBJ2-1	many	CASSPQGRGQFF	TGTGCCAGCAGCCCCCAGGGTCGGGGGCAGTTCTTC
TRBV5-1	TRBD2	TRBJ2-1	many	CASSLAPREGNEQFF	TGCGCCAGCAGCTTGGCCCCGCGGGAGGGGAATGAGCAGTTCTTC
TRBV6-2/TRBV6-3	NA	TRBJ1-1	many	CASMRPGEVTEAFF	TGTGCCAGCATGCGTCCGGGGGAGGTCACTGAAGCTTTCTTT
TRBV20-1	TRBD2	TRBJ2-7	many	CSARGGGEYGGRIGEQYF	TGCAGTGCTAGAGGTGGGGGAGAATACGGCGGGAGGATTGGGGAGCAGTACTTC
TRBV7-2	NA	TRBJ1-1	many	CASSGTPWGTEAFF	TGTGCCAGCAGCGGCACCCCCTGGGGCACTGAAGCTTTCTTT
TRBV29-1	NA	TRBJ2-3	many	CSVRIGDTQYF	TGCAGCGTTCGGATTGGGGATACGCAGTATTTT
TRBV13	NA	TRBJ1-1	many	CASSSNERYPNTEAFF	TGTGCCAGCAGCTCCAATGAGCGCTACCCTAACACTGAAGCTTTCTTT
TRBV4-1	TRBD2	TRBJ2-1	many	CASSPAGLAGGYNEQFF	TGCGCCAGCAGCCCGGCTGGGCTAGCGGGGGGGTACAATGAGCAGTTCTTC
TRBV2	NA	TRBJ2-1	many	CASSGDATYNEQFF	TGTGCCAGCAGTGGGGACGCCACCTACAATGAGCAGTTCTTC
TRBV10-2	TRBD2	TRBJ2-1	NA	CASSERRTSDNEQFF	TGCGCCAGCAGTGAGCGTAGGACTAGCGACAATGAGCAGTTCTTC
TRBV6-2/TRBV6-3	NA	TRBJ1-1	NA	CASSPLRGTEAFF	TGTGCCAGCAGTCCGCTAAGGGGCACTGAAGCTTTCTTT
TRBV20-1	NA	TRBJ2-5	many	CSGGIQETQYF	TGCAGTGGAGGGATTCAAGAGACCCAGTACTTC
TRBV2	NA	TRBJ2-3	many	CASDGQLNSDTQYF	TGTGCCAGTGATGGACAATTGAATTCCGATACGCAGTATTTT
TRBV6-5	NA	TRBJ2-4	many	CASRGPGREYF	TGTGCCAGCAGGGGTCCGGGGCGGGAGTACTTC
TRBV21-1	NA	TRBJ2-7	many	CASSKRTATYEQYF	TGTGCCAGCAGCAAAAGGACAGCGACCTACGAGCAGTACTTC
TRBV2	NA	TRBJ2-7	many	CASSEATALYEQYF	TGTGCCAGCAGTGAAGCGACAGCGTTATACGAGCAGTACTTC
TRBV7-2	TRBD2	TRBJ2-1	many	CASSLLGGRVGNEQFF	TGTGCCAGCAGCTTACTAGGCGGGAGAGTTGGCAATGAGCAGTTCTTC
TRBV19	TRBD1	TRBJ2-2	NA	CASSIGTGGTGELFF	TGTGCCAGTAGTATCGGGACAGGGGGCACCGGGGAGCTGTTTTTT
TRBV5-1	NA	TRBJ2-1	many	CASSQQGGDNEQFF	TGCGCCAGCAGCCAGCAGGGCGGCGACAATGAGCAGTTCTTC
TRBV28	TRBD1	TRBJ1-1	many	CASSPQGFGSTEAFF	TGTGCCAGCAGCCCACAGGGGTTCGGAAGCACTGAAGCTTTCTTT
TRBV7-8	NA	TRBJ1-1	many	CASSDKVGEWDAFF	TGTGCCAGCAGCGACAAGGTCGGTGAGTGGGACGCTTTCTTT
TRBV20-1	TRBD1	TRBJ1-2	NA	CSATGQVNYGYTF	TGCAGTGCGACCGGACAGGTTAACTATGGCTACACCTTC
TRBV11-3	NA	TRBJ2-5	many	CASSLDIGETQYF	TGTGCCAGCAGCTTGGACATCGGAGAGACCCAGTACTTC